The 13 T cell receptor beta chains below all came from one sample that was sequenced in a study of CD8+CD57+ T cells in acquired aplastic anemia listed by TCRdb under 2018. Sequenced using an Illumina HiSeq 2000. TCR beta VDJ combination and CDR3 sequence profiling used genomic DNA as the template. TCRdb took the public reads, trimmed them with fastp at Q25, ran MiXCR for clone calling and kept in-frame beta chains. Here each entry gathers all rows of one CDR3 protein and keeps the most common genes and DNA. The sample includes about 110,000 distinct CDR3 sequences, with 50% to 65% observed a single time. The top ten clones comprise under 35% of the sample. Specimen: sorted CD4+, CD8+, or CD8+CD57+ T cells (not recorded which) from PBMCs. All receptors come from a human donor in good health, serving as a control.

The V gene is TRBV2, the J gene TRBJ1-2; a weak D match, TRBD1 (6 bases). Germline values: CDR1 SNHLY, CDR2 FYNNEI. Trimming pared 6 bases from V and 5 bases from J, leaving 13 bases between. The CDR3 runs 13 residues. As DNA, the CDR3 is TGTGCCAGCAGGCAAAACACAGGGTATGGCTACACCTTC. Translation: CASRQNTGYGYTF.

As regards this clonotype: The CDR3 carries no conserved terminal phenylalanine or tryptophan, so it likely arises from a read error. This chain links TRBV5-1 with TRBJ2-7; D is perhaps TRBD1 (6 bases). The CDR3 consists of 13 residues. Deletions cut 3 bases from V and 6 bases from J, with 13 bases between. Germline V gene lookup returns CDR1 SGHRS and CDR2 YFSETQ. CDR3 bases: TGCGCCAGCAGCTCACAGGGTCTTGGCGAGCAGTACATC. Protein: CASSSQGLGEQYI.

This clonotype was observed a few times. The rearrangement uses TRBV2 and TRBJ1-6; possibly TRBD1 for D (5 bases). Germline lookup yields CDR1 SNHLY and CDR2 FYNNEI. The V and J ends lost 6 bases and 6 bases respectively, with 9 bases between them. The CDR3 is 13 amino acids. For the CDR3, the DNA is TGTGCCAGCAGGACAGCTGGTAATTCACCCCTCCACTTT. The encoded protein is CASRTAGNSPLHF.

The chain combines TRBV7-6 with TRBJ2-7, with D hard to call. The V gene's germline CDR1 is SGHVS and CDR2 FNYEAQ. The CDR3 is 14 amino acids. V was pared by 6 bases and J by 2 bases, with 14 bases between. CDR3 sequence reads: CASSPYPGTYEQYF. The CDR3 region has the DNA TGTGCCAGCAGTCCCTACCCCGGAACCTACGAGCAGTACTTC. The full variable domain, completed using reference TRBV7-6 and TRBJ2-7, is GAGVSQSPRYKVTKRGQDVALRCDPISGHVSLYWYRQALGQGPEFLTYFNYEAQQDKSGLPNDRFSAERPEGSISTLTIQRTEQRDSAMYRCASSPYPGTYEQYFGPGTRLTVT.

The chain links TRBV25-1 to TRBJ1-2; TRBD1 agrees at 8 bases. Germline values: CDR1 MGHDK, CDR2 SYGVNS. The CDR3 spans 15 residues. Trimming removed 2 bases from V and 5 bases from J; junction bases left unmatched: 7. The CDR3 sequence is CASSEEGQALYGYTF. As DNA, the CDR3 is TGTGCCAGCAGTGAAGAGGGACAGGCGCTTTATGGCTACACCTTC.

In its sample, this clonotype was seen many times. The V and J genes are TRBV25-1 and TRBJ1-2, with D maybe TRBD1 (5 bases). The germline gives CDR1 MGHDK, CDR2 SYGVNS. V lost 6 bases and J lost 8, with 13 bases in between. The CDR3 runs to 12 residues. The CDR3: CASRRDGGGYTF. The CDR3 DNA sequence: TGTGCCAGCAGAAGGGACGGAGGAGGCTACACCTTC.

With regard to this clonotype: A clone one base away is much larger, so this may be a read error. This chain uses TRBV12-3 or TRBV12-4 with TRBJ2-5; 13 bases are a match to TRBD2. The CDR3 has 15 amino acids. Germline trimming cut 5 bases from V and 2 bases from J; bases unmatched to any gene: 2. The CDR3 nucleotides are TGTGCCAGCAGTCCGACTAGCGGGGGGCAAGAGACCCAGTACTTC. As protein: CASSPTSGGQETQYF.

This clonotype was observed many times. The gene calls are TRBV5-1 and TRBJ2-2, with D perhaps TRBD1 (6 bases). Trimming left V 8 bases short and J 3 bases short, with 17 bases between. The CDR3 length is 15 residues. Germline V CDR1 and CDR2: SGHRS, YFSETQ. The CDR3 region has the DNA TGCGCCAGTACCTGGACAGTTCCACACACCGGGGAGCTGTTTTTT. It encodes CASTWTVPHTGELFF.

J is TRBJ2-7 and V is TRBV7-3; D assignment may be TRBD1 or TRBD2 (6 bases each). This CDR3 is 11 amino acids long. Germline V gene sequence: CDR1 SGHTA, CDR2 FQGTGA. Trimming cost V 5 bases and J 7 bases, with 9 bases left between them. Here the CDR3 DNA reads TGTGCCAGCAGCCGGGGGCAAGAGCAGTACTTC. As protein: CASSRGQEQYF.

There are many counts of this clonotype. The chain has TRBV12-3 or TRBV12-4 and TRBJ1-2; D remains ambiguous. The CDR3 is made up of 17 amino acids. V lost 6 bases and J lost 0, with 20 bases in between. Here the CDR3 DNA reads TGTGCCAGCAGCCCCACTGGCGGGTTATTAGCTAACTATGGCTACACCTTC. Amino acid sequence: CASSPTGGLLANYGYTF.

In this sample, this clonotype turned up a few times. The rearrangement joins TRBV30 to TRBJ2-2; 8 nucleotides agree with TRBD1. V lost 6 bases and J lost 3; bases outside the gene matches: 3. Germline-derived CDR1 and CDR2 are GTSNPN and SVGIG (reference sequence). The CDR3 is 13 residues long. CDR3 protein: CACGQGYTGELFF. CDR3 nucleotides: TGTGCCTGCGGACAGGGCTACACCGGGGAGCTGTTTTTT.

The chain carries TRBV2 and TRBJ2-5; 15 nucleotides align to TRBD2. The CDR3 length is 16 residues. Germline-derived CDR1 and CDR2 are SNHLY and FYNNEI. Trimming removed 4 bases from V and 3 bases from J; junction bases left unmatched: 3. CDR3 in DNA: TGTGCCAGCAGTGGAGGACTAGCGGGGGGGAAAGAGACCCAGTACTTC. It codes for CASSGGLAGGKETQYF.

On this clonotype itself: Given a much more abundant clone one base away, this may be a read error. The rearrangement joins TRBV11-2 to TRBJ2-4; 7 bases map to TRBD2. Germline CDR1 and CDR2: SGHAT and FQNNGV. CDR3 size: 15 residues. Trimming cost V 5 bases and J 6 bases; bases outside gene matches: 10. The DNA for the CDR3 is TGTGCCAGCAGCAACGCCGGGGCTAGCGGAAACATTCAGTACTTC. As protein: CASSNAGASGNIQYF.